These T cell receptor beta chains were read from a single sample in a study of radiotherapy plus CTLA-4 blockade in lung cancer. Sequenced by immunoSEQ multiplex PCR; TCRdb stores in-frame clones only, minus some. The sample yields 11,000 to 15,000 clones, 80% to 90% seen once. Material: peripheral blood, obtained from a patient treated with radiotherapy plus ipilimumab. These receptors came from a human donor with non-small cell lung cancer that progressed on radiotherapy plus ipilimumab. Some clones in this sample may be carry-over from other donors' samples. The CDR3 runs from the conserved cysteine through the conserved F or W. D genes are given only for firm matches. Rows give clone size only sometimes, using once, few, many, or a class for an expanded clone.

CDR3 DNA: TGTGCCAGCAGCTCGGGGACAGGGGCCCTCGAGCAGTACTTC
CDR3 protein: CASSSGTGALEQYF
V gene: TRBV7-2
D gene: TRBD1
clone size: once
J gene: TRBJ2-7

CDR3 DNA: TGTGCCAGCAGTGTGGCTGGGCAGTTCTATGGCTATACCTTC
CDR3 protein: CASSVAGQFYGYTF
V gene: TRBV2
D gene: .
clone size: .
J gene: TRBJ1-2

CDR3 DNA: TGTGCCAGCAGCGTAGTAGACAGGACAGGGACTGAAGCTTTCTTT
CDR3 protein: CASSVVDRTGTEAFF
V gene: TRBV9
D gene: TRBD1
clone size: .
J gene: TRBJ1-1

CDR3 DNA: TGTGCCTGGAGCCAAGGACAGGATAGCAATCAGCCCCAGCATTTT
CDR3 protein: CAWSQGQDSNQPQHF
V gene: TRBV30
D gene: TRBD1
clone size: .
J gene: TRBJ1-5

CDR3 DNA: TGCAGCGTTGTCCCGACCCTAGCGGACACTGAAGCTTTCTTT
CDR3 protein: CSVVPTLADTEAFF
V gene: TRBV29-1
D gene: .
clone size: .
J gene: TRBJ1-1

CDR3 DNA: TGTGCCAGCAGCCCAGGGTTGGCTAATGAAAAACTGTTTTTT
CDR3 protein: CASSPGLANEKLFF
V gene: TRBV9
D gene: .
clone size: .
J gene: TRBJ1-4

CDR3 DNA: TGCGCCAGCAGCCTCGCCGGGACTCCCAACTACAATGAGCAGTTCTTC
CDR3 protein: CASSLAGTPNYNEQFF
V gene: TRBV4-1
D gene: .
clone size: .
J gene: TRBJ2-1

CDR3 DNA: TGTGCCAGCAGCTGGGACAGGGCCGATCAGCCCCAGCATTTT
CDR3 protein: CASSWDRADQPQHF
V gene: TRBV2
D gene: TRBD1
clone size: once
J gene: TRBJ1-5

CDR3 DNA: TGCGCCAGCAGCCAGGGACAGGGTGACTCACCCCTCCACTTT
CDR3 protein: CASSQGQGDSPLHF
V gene: TRBV5-1
D gene: TRBD1
clone size: .
J gene: TRBJ1-6

CDR3 DNA: TGTGCCAGCATCTGGCAGGGGGTCGGGGAGCTGTTTTTT
CDR3 protein: CASIWQGVGELFF
V gene: TRBV21-1
D gene: .
clone size: .
J gene: TRBJ2-2

CDR3 DNA: TGTGCCAGCAGCGCCCGGAGGATAGAGACAGATACGCAGTATTTT
CDR3 protein: CASSARRIETDTQYF
V gene: TRBV7-6
D gene: .
clone size: .
J gene: TRBJ2-3

CDR3 DNA: TGTGCCAGCAGTGTATGGGGAGGGGGGGACTACGAGCAGTACTTC
CDR3 protein: CASSVWGGGDYEQYF
V gene: TRBV2
D gene: .
clone size: once
J gene: TRBJ2-7

CDR3 DNA: TGCGCCAGCAGCCAAGGATCAGGGGGAACTGAAGCTTTCTTT
CDR3 protein: CASSQGSGGTEAFF
V gene: TRBV4-1
D gene: TRBD1
clone size: .
J gene: TRBJ1-1

CDR3 DNA: TGTGCCAGCAGTGGGAGGGGCCGCAATGAAAAACTGTTTTTT
CDR3 protein: CASSGRGRNEKLFF
V gene: TRBV2
D gene: .
clone size: .
J gene: TRBJ1-4

CDR3 DNA: TGTGCTAGTGGTTCTTCTCAGATCCTCACCGGGGAGCTGTTTTTT
CDR3 protein: CASGSSQILTGELFF
V gene: TRBV12-5
D gene: .
clone size: .
J gene: TRBJ2-2

CDR3 DNA: TGTGCCAGCAATGCGGGGGAGCAGTACTTC
CDR3 protein: CASNAGEQYF
V gene: TRBV21-1
D gene: .
clone size: .
J gene: TRBJ2-7

CDR3 DNA: TGCGCCAGCAGTGAGCCCGGACAGGTCGGAGCTTTCTTT
CDR3 protein: CASSEPGQVGAFF
V gene: TRBV10-1
D gene: TRBD1
clone size: .
J gene: TRBJ1-1

CDR3 DNA: TGTGCCTGGGCTATGAGGGCCTACGAGCAGTACTTC
CDR3 protein: CAWAMRAYEQYF
V gene: TRBV30
D gene: .
clone size: .
J gene: TRBJ2-7

CDR3 DNA: TGCGCCAGCAGCTTGATCGGCGGGGGCACAGATACGCAGTATTTT
CDR3 protein: CASSLIGGGTDTQYF
V gene: TRBV5-1
D gene: .
clone size: once
J gene: TRBJ2-3

CDR3 DNA: TGTGCCAGCAGTGAAGCCCAGGGCAGGGGACAGCCCCAGCATTTT
CDR3 protein: CASSEAQGRGQPQHF
V gene: TRBV2
D gene: .
clone size: .
J gene: TRBJ1-5

CDR3 DNA: TGCGCCAGCAGCCAAGATTTCGGCACAGATACGCAGTATTTT
CDR3 protein: CASSQDFGTDTQYF
V gene: TRBV4-3
D gene: .
clone size: once
J gene: TRBJ2-3

CDR3 DNA: TGTGCCAGCAGTGAACAGGGGGCGAATCAGCCCCAGCATTTT
CDR3 protein: CASSEQGANQPQHF
V gene: TRBV6-5
D gene: TRBD1
clone size: .
J gene: TRBJ1-5

CDR3 DNA: TGTGCCAGTAGTATAGGTTTAGCCTACGAGCAGTACTTC
CDR3 protein: CASSIGLAYEQYF
V gene: TRBV19
D gene: .
clone size: .
J gene: TRBJ2-7

CDR3 DNA: TGTGCCAGCTCACGTGATAGCAGGGCAGATACGCAGTATTTT
CDR3 protein: CASSRDSRADTQYF
V gene: TRBV18
D gene: .
clone size: once
J gene: TRBJ2-3

CDR3 DNA: TGTGCCTGGAGTGTATCCTTAGGTTTCCGGGTGGAAAAACTGTTTTTT
CDR3 protein: CAWSVSLGFRVEKLFF
V gene: TRBV30
D gene: .
clone size: .
J gene: TRBJ1-4

CDR3 DNA: TGCGCCAGCAGCCGGGGACAGGGGGTCTACGAGCAGTACTTC
CDR3 protein: CASSRGQGVYEQYF
V gene: TRBV4-1
D gene: TRBD1
clone size: .
J gene: TRBJ2-7

CDR3 DNA: TGTGCCAGCTCATTGGGGGCTCCGGGCTTCGCAGATACGCAGTATTTT
CDR3 protein: CASSLGAPGFADTQYF
V gene: TRBV18
D gene: .
clone size: .
J gene: TRBJ2-3

CDR3 DNA: TGTGCCAGTAGTATGAGGGTCTCCTACAATGAGCAGTTCTTC
CDR3 protein: CASSMRVSYNEQFF
V gene: TRBV19
D gene: .
clone size: .
J gene: TRBJ2-1

CDR3 DNA: TGTGCCAGCAGTTTCGGGGGGAGTAAGGCTTTCTTT
CDR3 protein: CASSFGGSKAFF
V gene: TRBV27
D gene: .
clone size: .
J gene: TRBJ1-1

CDR3 DNA: TGTGCCAGCAGCTTCACGATCGGGGACGAGCAGTACTTC
CDR3 protein: CASSFTIGDEQYF
V gene: TRBV7-2
D gene: .
clone size: .
J gene: TRBJ2-7

CDR3 DNA: TGTGCCAGCTCGTTCGGTTACGAGCAGTACTTC
CDR3 protein: CASSFGYEQYF
V gene: TRBV25-1
D gene: .
clone size: .
J gene: TRBJ2-7

CDR3 DNA: TGTGCCAGCAGTTTAGATTCAACAGCGGTGGAGACCCAGTACTTC
CDR3 protein: CASSLDSTAVETQYF
V gene: TRBV27
D gene: .
clone size: .
J gene: TRBJ2-5

CDR3 DNA: TGTGCCAGCAGCTTACAGGAATATGGCTACACCTTC
CDR3 protein: CASSLQEYGYTF
V gene: TRBV13
D gene: .
clone size: .
J gene: TRBJ1-2

CDR3 DNA: TGTGCCAGCAGACGAACCGGGGACAGGAGAGGCTACACCTTC
CDR3 protein: CASRRTGDRRGYTF
V gene: TRBV28
D gene: TRBD1
clone size: .
J gene: TRBJ1-2

CDR3 DNA: TGTGCCAGCTCACCGTATCCAGTATCCCCTAATTCACCCCTCCACTTT
CDR3 protein: CASSPYPVSPNSPLHF
V gene: TRBV18
D gene: .
clone size: .
J gene: TRBJ1-6

CDR3 DNA: TGTGCCAGCAGTCCCGGGACAGGATTTAGAGATACGCAGTATTTT
CDR3 protein: CASSPGTGFRDTQYF
V gene: TRBV6-1
D gene: TRBD1
clone size: .
J gene: TRBJ2-3

CDR3 DNA: TGTGCCAGCAGCTTGACGGGTCTCCCCTACGAGCAGTACTTC
CDR3 protein: CASSLTGLPYEQYF
V gene: TRBV7-9
D gene: .
clone size: .
J gene: TRBJ2-7

CDR3 DNA: TGTGCCAGCACGGAGGCCCGGACGGATCAGGAGACCCAGTACTTC
CDR3 protein: CASTEARTDQETQYF
V gene: TRBV2
D gene: .
clone size: .
J gene: TRBJ2-5

CDR3 DNA: TGTGCCAGCAGTTCCCGGGACAGGGTTTCCACCGGGGAGCTGTTTTTT
CDR3 protein: CASSSRDRVSTGELFF
V gene: TRBV6-5
D gene: TRBD1
clone size: .
J gene: TRBJ2-2

CDR3 DNA: TGTGCCAGCATCGATCCCTACGTCCGGGGATCCCTATACAATGAGCAGTTCTTC
CDR3 protein: CASIDPYVRGSLYNEQFF
V gene: TRBV2
D gene: .
clone size: .
J gene: TRBJ2-1

CDR3 DNA: TGTGCCAGCAGTTTGCGGGGGGACAGCCTCTATTCACCCCTCCACTTT
CDR3 protein: CASSLRGDSLYSPLHF
V gene: TRBV27
D gene: TRBD1
clone size: .
J gene: TRBJ1-6

CDR3 DNA: TGTGCCAGTACCTCTCTATACTCGGCGAGAGGGAGGAATGAGCAGTTCTTC
CDR3 protein: CASTSLYSARGRNEQFF
V gene: TRBV19
D gene: .
clone size: once
J gene: TRBJ2-1

CDR3 DNA: TGTGCCAGCAGTGAACTAGCGGAGTCCTACAATGAGCAGTTCTTC
CDR3 protein: CASSELAESYNEQFF
V gene: TRBV6-1
D gene: TRBD2
clone size: few
J gene: TRBJ2-1

CDR3 DNA: TGTGCCAGCAGCTTGGGTGCGGTAGGTTGGCGGCAGTACTTC
CDR3 protein: CASSLGAVGWRQYF
V gene: TRBV5-6
D gene: .
clone size: once
J gene: TRBJ2-7

CDR3 DNA: TGCGCCAGCAGTCATATTTCGGGACACTCAAGGGACTATGGCTACACCTTC
CDR3 protein: CASSHISGHSRDYGYTF
V gene: TRBV23-1
D gene: .
clone size: .
J gene: TRBJ1-2

CDR3 DNA: TGTGCCAGCAGCTTAGATACGGTAGTAGAAAAACTGTTTTTT
CDR3 protein: CASSLDTVVEKLFF
V gene: TRBV7-2
D gene: .
clone size: .
J gene: TRBJ1-4

CDR3 DNA: TGTGCCAGCAGCGACCGACTAGATTCTGAGCAGTTCTTC
CDR3 protein: CASSDRLDSEQFF
V gene: TRBV9
D gene: .
clone size: .
J gene: TRBJ2-1

CDR3 DNA: TGTGCCATCAGTGAGACAGGGATAGGGCAGTATTTT
CDR3 protein: CAISETGIGQYF
V gene: TRBV10-3
D gene: .
clone size: .
J gene: TRBJ2-3

CDR3 DNA: TGTGCCAGCAGCACAAGCGGGACGGGGAACTATGGCTACACCTTC
CDR3 protein: CASSTSGTGNYGYTF
V gene: TRBV5-4
D gene: .
clone size: .
J gene: TRBJ1-2

CDR3 DNA: TGTGCCAGCAGCTTAAATACTGCCTCCTACGAGCAGTACTTC
CDR3 protein: CASSLNTASYEQYF
V gene: TRBV11-2
D gene: .
clone size: .
J gene: TRBJ2-7